These 23 T cell receptor beta chains share one sample of origin, sequenced in a study of T-cell reconstitution after alpha-beta-depleted transplantation in children. The TCRbeta library incorporated unique molecular identifiers. MiXCR, applied by TCRdb to the PCR reads, yields one record per CDR3 protein. This sample has some 550,000 distinct CDR3 sequences; about 18% occur once, and the top ten carry roughly 3.3%. The sample here was PBMCs from the stem cell graft donor, taken from the stem cell graft. These receptors were obtained from a human donor who donated a stem cell graft to a child with acute lymphoblastic leukemia.

This chain links TRBV27 with TRBJ2-7; D is unresolved. The germline V and J ends were trimmed by 7 bases and 3 bases, with 10 bases remaining between them. The germline gives CDR1 MNHEY, CDR2 SMNVEV (reference sequence). The CDR3 sequence is 12 residues long. The CDR3 region is CASTTGGYEQYF. DNA for the CDR3: TGTGCCAGCACTACGGGCGGCTACGAGCAGTACTTC.

This clonotype has just a few counts. V usage is TRBV4-2 and J usage is TRBJ1-1, with 8 bases aligning to TRBD1. CDR3 size: 14 residues. The V gene end was trimmed by 0 bases and the J gene end by 4 bases; junction bases not matched to a gene: 1. Germline V gene lookup returns CDR1 LGHNA and CDR2 YNFKEQ. The CDR3 bases are TGTGCCAGCAGCCAAGAGGACAGGGCCACTGAAGCTTTCTTT. Translation: CASSQEDRATEAFF.

V gene TRBV7-9 combines with J gene TRBJ2-7, with D possibly TRBD2 on 5 matching bases. Looked up from germline, CDR1 is SEHNR and CDR2 is FQNEAQ (reference sequence). The CDR3 length is 15 residues. With 4 bases removed from V and 1 base from J, the gap between germline ends came to 14 bases. The CDR3 sequence: CASSSWELLSYEQYF. The CDR3 coding sequence is TGTGCCAGCAGCTCCTGGGAGCTTCTTTCCTACGAGCAGTACTTC.

This sequence joins TRBV20-1 and TRBJ2-1; 13 nucleotides line up with TRBD2. V was pared by 2 bases and J by 10 bases, with 17 bases of the junction left unmatched. CDR3 length: 18 amino acids. Germline CDR1 is DFQATT and CDR2 is SNEGSKA (reference sequence). This CDR3 is CSARNPTSGRHVAGEQFF. In DNA, the CDR3 is TGCAGTGCTAGAAACCCGACTAGCGGGAGGCACGTGGCCGGCGAGCAGTTCTTC.

V gene TRBV1 combines with J gene TRBJ2-4; TRBD1, the D gene given by the table, was not confirmed from the DNA. TRBV1 is deemed a pseudogene. The CDR3 runs to 13 residues. The CDR3 nucleotides read TGCACCAGCAGCAACTGGCGCTTTGACATTCAGTACTTC. Translation gives CTSSNWRFDIQYF.

The chain combines TRBV5-5 with TRBJ2-7, with TRBD1 matching over 7 bases. Trimming removed 2 bases from V and 7 bases from J; junction bases left unmatched: 12. Germline lookup yields CDR1 SGHKS and CDR2 YYEKEE (reference sequence). The CDR3 runs to 15 residues. Here the CDR3 reads CASSLYRGQTREQYF. The CDR3 bases are TGTGCCAGCAGCTTATACAGGGGCCAAACTCGGGAGCAGTACTTC. Full variable domain (outside the CDR3, taken from reference TRBV5-5 and TRBJ2-7): DAGVTQSPTHLIKTRGQQVTLRCSPISGHKSVSWYQQVLGQGPQFIFQYYEKEERGRGNFPDRFSARQFPNYSSELNVNALLLGDSALYLCASSLYRGQTREQYFGPGTRLTVT.

The sample holds a few counts of this clonotype. The chain couples TRBV25-1 to TRBJ2-4; D is unclear. In germline, CDR1 is MGHDK, CDR2 SYGVNS. This CDR3 spans 13 amino acids. With 3 bases removed from V and 1 base from J, the gap between germline ends came to 4 bases. The CDR3 DNA follows: TGTGCCAGCAGTGAGGGGGCCAAAAACATTCAGTACTTC. Translating it yields CASSEGAKNIQYF.

This clonotype showed up just a few times. Here the CDR3 DNA reads TGTGCCAGCAAGATCAGACAGGGAGGGGGAAACACCATATATTTT. Its translation: CASKIRQGGGNTIYF. The V and J genes are TRBV6-1 and TRBJ1-3; 7 bases match TRBD1. Germline V CDR1 and CDR2: MNHNS, SASEGT. J gave up 4 bases and V 7 bases, and 10 bases lay outside the gene matches. The CDR3 consists of 15 residues.

In this sample, this clonotype turned up once. As the CDR3 is not closed by the conserved phenylalanine or tryptophan, this likely results from a read error. V usage is TRBV11-2 and J usage is TRBJ2-1; tentative D call: TRBD2 (6 bases). V was pared by 2 bases and J by 7 bases, with 15 bases between. Per germline, CDR1 SGHAT and CDR2 FQNNGV. This CDR3 is built from 15 residues. The CDR3 bases are TGTGCCAGCAGCTTATGGAGTAGCGGAGCAAATGAGCAGTTCTTG. Its translation: CASSLWSSGANEQFL.

The chain recombines TRBV20-1 with TRBJ2-2; 10 bases are shared with TRBD2. Germline lookup yields CDR1 DFQATT and CDR2 SNEGSKA (reference sequence). This CDR3 contains 17 residues. V gave up 1 base and J gave up 6 bases; unmatched junction bases: 11. CDR3 loop: CSARGASGSPEAGELFF. The DNA for the CDR3 is TGCAGTGCTAGAGGGGCTAGCGGGAGCCCCGAGGCCGGGGAGCTGTTTTTT.

This clonotype occurred a few times. The chain joins TRBV5-1 to TRBJ2-7; tentative D call: TRBD1 (5 bases). CDR3 length equals 13 residues. The ends were cut back, 2 bases at V and 5 bases at J, with 11 bases in the middle. Germline V gene lookup returns CDR1 SGHRS and CDR2 YFSETQ. The CDR3 DNA follows: TGCGCCAGCAGCTTCAGGGTTCGGGACGAGCAGTACTTC. Its translation is CASSFRVRDEQYF.

This clonotype has more than one count but fewer than ten. The rearrangement uses TRBV4-1 and TRBJ2-1; D is unresolved. Germline CDR1 and CDR2: MGHRA and YSYEKL. V was clipped by 4 bases and J by 0 bases, with 13 bases between them. The CDR3 totals 16 residues. CDR3 residues: CASSPQGPSSYNEQFF. For the CDR3, the DNA is TGCGCCAGCAGCCCACAAGGACCGTCCTCCTACAATGAGCAGTTCTTC.

The V gene is TRBV20-1, the J gene TRBJ2-1; 10 nucleotides line up with TRBD2. V lost 2 bases and J lost 5; bases outside the gene matches: 6. Germline values: CDR1 DFQATT, CDR2 SNEGSKA (reference sequence). This CDR3 is 15 amino acids long. The CDR3 region has the DNA TGCAGTGCTAGATCCCCCGGGACTAGCGACAATGAGCAGTTCTTC. It is translated as CSARSPGTSDNEQFF.

This clonotype has more than one count but fewer than ten. V gene TRBV3-1 combines with J gene TRBJ2-7; tentatively, D is TRBD2 (5 bases). With 3 bases removed from V and 7 bases from J, the gap between germline ends came to 10 bases. The CDR3 loop spans 12 amino acids. Germline CDR1 is LGHDT and CDR2 is YNNKEL (reference sequence). CDR3 nucleotide sequence: TGTGCCAGCAGCCATCAAGGGAGAGAGCAGTACTTC. This encodes CASSHQGREQYF.

This clonotype is a singleton in its sample. This rearrangement joins TRBV7-2 to TRBJ1-5, with D perhaps TRBD1 (6 bases). Trimming left V 5 bases short and J 4 bases short, with 15 bases between. Germline loops: CDR1 SGHTA, CDR2 FQGNSA. The CDR3 runs to 15 residues. CDR3 region: CASSTQGTKNQPQHF. The CDR3 region has the DNA TGTGCCAGCAGCACCCAGGGGACGAAGAATCAGCCCCAGCATTTT.

CDR3 coding DNA: TGTGCCAGCAGTTTAAAGTTCGGGACTAGCGGGTCCTCCTACAATGAGCAGTTCTTC. The encoded protein is CASSLKFGTSGSSYNEQFF. V and J are TRBV12-3 or TRBV12-4 and TRBJ2-1; 12 bases line up with TRBD2. V shed 2 bases, J shed 0 bases, and the junction held 8 bases outside the gene matches. This CDR3 has 19 residues.

Ten or more counts support this clonotype. The germline gene is not matched at one end of the junction; a read error may be the cause. The chain has TRBV7-9 and TRBJ1-1; D not resolved. The CDR3 spans 13 residues. The germline CDR1 and CDR2 sequences are SEHNR and FQNEAQ (reference sequence). The CDR3 nucleotides are TGTGCCAGCAGTTTAGCGCTGGGCACTGAAGCTTTCTTT. Its protein product is CASSLALGTEAFF.

The J gene is TRBJ2-1, the V gene TRBV12-3 or TRBV12-4, with D hard to call. V was shortened by 6 bases and J by 5 bases, with 17 bases between the two germline ends. The CDR3 is 15 residues long. The DNA of the CDR3 is TGTGCCAGCAGCCCTTTCACCGGGCCTCACAATGAGCAGTTCTTC. Translation gives CASSPFTGPHNEQFF.

The chain joins TRBV24-1 to TRBJ1-2; D uncertain. Trimming took off 7 bases at V and 6 bases at J, with 17 bases between the two ends. The CDR3 spans 14 residues. Germline V gene lookup returns CDR1 KGHDR and CDR2 SFDVKD. CDR3 sequence: CATSPERNTNGYTF. In DNA, the CDR3 is TGTGCCACCAGCCCCGAGCGAAATACGAATGGCTACACCTTC.

This clonotype was found a few times. Here the CDR3 reads CASSQDAAGGYGYTF. CDR3 DNA: TGTGCCAGCAGCCAAGATGCGGCAGGGGGCTATGGCTACACCTTC. V usage is TRBV3-1 and J usage is TRBJ1-2, with 7 bases aligning to TRBD1. Germline V CDR1 and CDR2: LGHDT, YNNKEL (reference sequence). The CDR3 totals 15 residues. The V segment lost 0 bases and the J segment 4 bases; nucleotides outside the gene matches: 5.

This clonotype occurred a few times. J is TRBJ2-3 and V is TRBV27; no reliable D call. The CDR3 is made up of 13 amino acids. Trimming left V 10 bases short and J 2 bases short, with 13 bases between. Germline V gene lookup returns CDR1 MNHEY and CDR2 SMNVEV (reference sequence). The CDR3 protein is CATSRYYTDTQYF. Here the CDR3 DNA reads TGTGCCACCTCCCGGTACTACACAGATACGCAGTATTTT.

Only a few counts were recorded for this clonotype. This rearrangement joins TRBV20-1 to TRBJ2-7, with D unclear. CDR3 size: 12 residues. Between the trimmed V and J ends, which lost 3 bases and 4 bases, there was a span of 10 bases. CDR1 and CDR2 (germline): DFQATT, SNEGSKA (reference sequence). The CDR3 reads CSASRDTYEQYF. Here the CDR3 DNA reads TGCAGTGCTAGCCGCGACACTTACGAGCAGTACTTC.

V gene TRBV5-1 combines with J gene TRBJ2-1; D is possibly TRBD1 (5 bases). Germline values: CDR1 SGHRS, CDR2 YFSETQ. The CDR3 has 14 amino acids. Trimming cost V 7 bases and J 6 bases, with 17 bases left between them. The CDR3 is CASSTGDLPNEQFF. DNA for the CDR3: TGCGCCAGCTCTACAGGCGACTTGCCCAATGAGCAGTTCTTC.